These 9 T cell receptor beta chains were all obtained from the same sample, sequenced in a study of regulatory T cells in long-lasting Graves disease. Libraries of TCR beta came from iRepertoire HTBI primers plus Arm-PCR of CDR3 regions. A single record per CDR3 protein comes from TCRdb applying MiXCR to the multiplex PCR reads. The table records about 440,000 distinct CDR3 sequences, around 17% of them present only once. As to time point: newly diagnosed GD, antithyroid drugs for less than 3 months. From PBMCs, RNA was extracted and then used to make the TCR library. The data also belong to a second study, concerning T cells in Graves' hyperthyroidism and ophthalmopathy.

The sample consisted of peripheral blood mononuclear cells (PBMCs), taken at new diagnosis, from a patient treated with antithyroid drugs. The receptors were sampled from a woman aged 30 to 39 with Graves disease.

This clonotype was observed at least ten times. The chain recombines TRBV30 with TRBJ2-1; 13 nucleotides match TRBD2. Germline trimming cut 2 bases from V and 8 bases from J; bases unmatched to any gene: 6. This CDR3 contains 15 residues. From germline, CDR1 is GTSNPN and CDR2 SVGIG (reference sequence). CDR3 in DNA: TGTGCCTGGAGTTCCGGGACTAGCGGGATCCATGAGCAGTTCTTC. It codes for CAWSSGTSGIHEQFF.

This clonotype showed up just a few times. This may arise from a read error, as a much more abundant clone is one base away. The gene calls are TRBV28 and TRBJ2-7; D may correspond to TRBD1 or TRBD2 (5 bases each). Germline V lookup: CDR1 MDHEN, CDR2 SYDVKM. The CDR3 spans 15 residues. The CDR3, as DNA: TGTGCCAGCGGTTTAGACTCAGGGAGCTCCTACGAGCAGTACTTC. It encodes CASGLDSGSSYEQYF.

This chain uses TRBV28 with TRBJ2-7, with TRBD1 matching over 9 bases. V dropped 5 bases and J dropped 1; count of bases not matched to a gene: 12. CDR1 is MDHEN, CDR2 SYDVKM, per germline. The CDR3 extends over 17 amino acids. CDR3 sequence reads: CASSMSTGGFGSYEQYF. DNA of the CDR3: TGTGCCAGCAGTATGTCCACAGGGGGCTTTGGATCCTACGAGCAGTACTTC.

This clonotype was counted ten times or more. V and J are TRBV28 and TRBJ1-5; D perhaps matches TRBD1 (5 bases). The V gene lost 5 bases and the J gene lost 6 bases, with 11 bases spanning the gap. The CDR3 is 13 amino acids. The germline CDR1 and CDR2 sequences are MDHEN and SYDVKM. This CDR3 reads CASSPGRSQPQHF. The CDR3 DNA reads as TGTGCCAGCAGTCCAGGGCGAAGTCAGCCCCAGCATTTT.

This clonotype was seen a few times. J is TRBJ1-3 and V is TRBV5-1, with D uncertain. Trimming removed 1 base at V and 4 bases at J, with 12 bases between. CDR3 size: 15 residues. CDR1 and CDR2 (germline): SGHRS, YFSETQ. CDR3 loop: CASSLSLGSGNTIYF. The CDR3 region has the DNA TGCGCCAGCAGCTTGTCCCTGGGGTCGGGAAACACCATATATTTT. Full variable domain (remainder filled in from reference TRBV5-1 and TRBJ1-3): KAGVTQTPRYLIKTRGQQVTLSCSPISGHRSVSWYQQTPGQGLQFLFEYFSETQRNKGNFPGRFSGRQFSNSRSEMNVSTLELGDSALYLCASSLSLGSGNTIYFGEGSWLTVV.

On this clonotype: A much larger clone lies a single base off, so this may be a read error. This sequence joins TRBV10-1 and TRBJ1-3, with D unclear. The CDR3 extends over 16 amino acids. In germline, CDR1 is WNHNN, CDR2 SYGVQD (reference sequence). The CDR3 spells CASTKQWPSSGNAIYF. As DNA, the CDR3 is TGCGCCAGCACCAAACAGTGGCCCAGCTCTGGAAACGCCATATATTTT.

This clonotype was detected ten times or more. The chain employs TRBV2 and TRBJ1-1, with D possibly being TRBD1 (5 bases). Germline V gene lookup returns CDR1 SNHLY and CDR2 FYNNEI. The CDR3 length is 13 residues. The ends were cut back, 4 bases at V and 3 bases at J, with 9 bases in the middle. This CDR3 reads CASSGQGDTEAFF. The CDR3 nucleotides are TGTGCCAGCAGTGGTCAGGGTGACACTGAAGCTTTCTTT. Combining the CDR3 with reference TRBV2 and TRBJ1-1 gives the whole variable domain EPEVTQTPSHQVTQMGQEVILRCVPISNHLYFYWYRQILGQKVEFLVSFYNNEISEKSEIFDDQFSVERPDGSNFTLKIRSTKLEDSAMYFCASSGQGDTEAFFGQGTRLTVV.

The chain joins TRBV6-1 to TRBJ1-5; 9 bases match TRBD1. This CDR3 spans 17 amino acids. With 4 bases clipped from V and 1 base from J, the junction kept 8 bases outside the gene matches. Germline CDR1 MNHNS, CDR2 SASEGT. In DNA, the CDR3 is TGTGCCAGCAGTGGATATCGGACAGGGGCAAGCAATCAGCCCCAGCATTTT. Encoded protein: CASSGYRTGASNQPQHF.

This clonotype has a count of ten or more. V is TRBV11-2 and J is TRBJ1-3; the D is unclear. The CDR3 consists of 17 residues. CDR1 and CDR2 from the germline V gene are SGHAT and FQNNGV. V was pared by 1 base and J by 8 bases, with 21 bases between. In DNA form, the CDR3 reads TGTGCCAGCAGCTTAGTCGGAGGGCTATTTACGGAACACACCATATATTTT. Encoded protein: CASSLVGGLFTEHTIYF.